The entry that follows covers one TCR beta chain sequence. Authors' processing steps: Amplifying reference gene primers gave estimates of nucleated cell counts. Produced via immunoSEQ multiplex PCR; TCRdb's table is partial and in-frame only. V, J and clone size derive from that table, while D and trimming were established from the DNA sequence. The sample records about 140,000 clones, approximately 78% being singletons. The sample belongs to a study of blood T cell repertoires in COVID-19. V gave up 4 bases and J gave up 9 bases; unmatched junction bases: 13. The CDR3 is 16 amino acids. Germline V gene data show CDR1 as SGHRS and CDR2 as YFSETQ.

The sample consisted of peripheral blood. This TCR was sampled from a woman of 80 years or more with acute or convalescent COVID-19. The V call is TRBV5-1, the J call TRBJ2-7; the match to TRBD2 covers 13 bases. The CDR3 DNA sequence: TGCGCCAGCAGCCCCGACGGACTAGCGGGAGTAGCGGCGCAGTACTTC. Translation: CASSPDGLAGVAAQYF.